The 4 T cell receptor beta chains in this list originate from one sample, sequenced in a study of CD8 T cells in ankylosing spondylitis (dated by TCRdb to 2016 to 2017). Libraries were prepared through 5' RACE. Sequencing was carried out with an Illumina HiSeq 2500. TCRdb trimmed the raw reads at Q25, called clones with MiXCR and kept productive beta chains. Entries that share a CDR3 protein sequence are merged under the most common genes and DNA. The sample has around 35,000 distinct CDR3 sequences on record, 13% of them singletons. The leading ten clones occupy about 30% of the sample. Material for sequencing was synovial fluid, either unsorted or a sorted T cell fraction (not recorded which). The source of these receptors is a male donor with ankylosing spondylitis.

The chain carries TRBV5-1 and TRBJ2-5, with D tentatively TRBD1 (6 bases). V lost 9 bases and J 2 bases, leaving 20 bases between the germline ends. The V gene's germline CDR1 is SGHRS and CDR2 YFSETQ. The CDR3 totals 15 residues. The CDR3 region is CATAPGQSPQETQYF. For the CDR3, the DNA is TGCGCCACCGCCCCCGGACAGTCCCCTCAAGAGACCCAGTACTTC.

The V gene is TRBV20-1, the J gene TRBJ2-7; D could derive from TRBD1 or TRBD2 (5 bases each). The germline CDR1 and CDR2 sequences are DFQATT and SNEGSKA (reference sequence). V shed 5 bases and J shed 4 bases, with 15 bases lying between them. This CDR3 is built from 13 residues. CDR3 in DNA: TGCAGTGCTCCGCCCCTGGGGGAATACGAGCAGTACTTC. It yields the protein CSAPPLGEYEQYF.

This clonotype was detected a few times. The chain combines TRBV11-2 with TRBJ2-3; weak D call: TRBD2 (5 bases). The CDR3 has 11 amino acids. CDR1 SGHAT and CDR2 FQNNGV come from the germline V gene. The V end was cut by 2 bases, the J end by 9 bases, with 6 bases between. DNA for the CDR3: TGTGCCAGCAGCTTAAGCGGAACGCAGTATTTT. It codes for CASSLSGTQYF.

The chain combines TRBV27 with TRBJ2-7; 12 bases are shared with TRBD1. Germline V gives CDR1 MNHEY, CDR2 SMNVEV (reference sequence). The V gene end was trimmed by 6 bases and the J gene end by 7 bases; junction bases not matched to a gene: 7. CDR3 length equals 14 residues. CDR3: CASSPGTGGKEQYF. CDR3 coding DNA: TGTGCCAGCAGCCCCGGGACAGGGGGCAAGGAGCAGTACTTC.